These T cell receptor beta chains were read from a single sample in a study of cytomegalovirus exposure and HLA in healthy donors. The table came from immunoSEQ multiplex PCR; TCRdb's copy has only in-frame clones and leaves some out. The sample has fewer than 200,000 clones, roughly four fifths seen once; the top ten hold roughly 3.1%. Specimen: PBMCs. Receptors were obtained from a man aged 40-49 years in good health and CMV-seropositive. Each CDR3 is given with its conserved first and last residue. The D gene is left open where the match is weak. Only some rows state a clone size, as once, few, many or a class for expanded clones.

length	size	D	V	J	CDR3	DNA
16	-	TRBD2	TRBV7-9	TRBJ2-3	CASSKGLSGRRDTQYF	TGTGCCAGCAGCAAGGGACTCAGCGGGAGAAGGGATACGCAGTATTTT
12	-	-	TRBV10-3	TRBJ1-2	CAIHPEGYGYTF	TGTGCCATCCACCCGGAGGGCTATGGCTACACCTTC
15	few	TRBD1	TRBV4-1	TRBJ2-7	CASSPGQGVSYEQYF	TGCGCCAGCAGCCCGGGACAGGGTGTTTCCTACGAGCAGTACTTC
16	few	-	TRBV4-2	TRBJ1-1	CASSQDGGGWGLEAFF	TGTGCCAGCAGCCAAGATGGGGGGGGGTGGGGCTTGGAAGCTTTCTTT
14	few	-	TRBV6-5	TRBJ2-7	CASSRRADSYEQYF	TGTGCCAGCAGCCGGCGGGCAGACTCCTACGAGCAGTACTTC
12	-	TRBD2	TRBV7-6	TRBJ2-3	CASSRIGREGGF	TGTGCCAGCAGCCGAATCGGGAGGGAGGGGGGTTTT
14	-	-	TRBV5-1	TRBJ2-1	CASRQLARGDEQFF	TGCGCCAGCCGGCAGCTGGCCCGCGGCGATGAGCAGTTCTTC
14	once	-	TRBV30	TRBJ1-1	CAWGPGLMNTEAFF	TGTGCCTGGGGCCCGGGACTGATGAACACTGAAGCTTTCTTT
14	-	-	TRBV7-9	TRBJ2-5	CASSLGGGTETQYF	TGTGCCAGCAGCTTGGGGGGAGGTACAGAGACCCAGTACTTC
15	-	TRBD2	TRBV5-1	TRBJ2-1	CASMQAGGRYNEQFF	TGCGCCAGCATGCAAGCGGGGGGGCGGTACAATGAGCAGTTCTTC
15	-	TRBD2	TRBV7-3	TRBJ2-1	CASSLASGGRNEQFF	TGTGCCAGCAGCTTAGCTAGCGGGGGGCGGAATGAGCAGTTCTTC
15	-	TRBD2	TRBV6-6	TRBJ2-2	CASSYRAGVGGELFF	TGTGCCAGCAGTTACCGAGCGGGAGTTGGCGGGGAGCTGTTTTTT
16	-	TRBD2	TRBV18	TRBJ2-3	CASSPPGLAGGDTQYF	TGTGCCAGCTCACCACCGGGACTAGCGGGAGGAGATACGCAGTATTTT
14	-	-	TRBV10-2	TRBJ1-2	CASSEKGRNYGYTF	TGCGCCAGCAGTGAGAAGGGGCGGAACTATGGCTACACCTTC
14	-	TRBD2	TRBV28	TRBJ2-7	CASSFFKGRAEQYF	TGTGCCAGCAGTTTTTTTAAAGGGAGGGCCGAGCAGTACTTC
16	-	TRBD2	TRBV9	TRBJ2-5	CASSVAGLVGGETQYF	TGTGCCAGCAGCGTAGCCGGACTAGTGGGAGGAGAGACCCAGTACTTC
18	-	TRBD1	TRBV27	TRBJ1-5	CASSLRFGTGASNQPQHF	TGTGCCAGCAGTTTAAGGTTCGGGACAGGGGCTAGCAATCAGCCCCAGCATTTT
16	-	TRBD1	TRBV27	TRBJ2-7	CASSPDPGQGLYEQYF	TGTGCCAGCAGTCCAGATCCGGGACAGGGGCTCTACGAGCAGTACTTC
14	-	-	TRBV5-1	TRBJ2-7	CASSLVPGEDEQYF	TGCGCCAGCAGCTTGGTTCCGGGGGAGGACGAGCAGTACTTC
17	-	-	TRBV19	TRBJ2-1	CASSITSNTGSYNEQFF	TGTGCCAGTAGTATCACTAGCAACACCGGCTCCTACAATGAGCAGTTCTTC
14	-	TRBD1	TRBV7-9	TRBJ1-1	CASSQDRGNTEAFF	TGTGCCAGCAGCCAAGACAGGGGGAACACTGAAGCTTTCTTT
16	-	TRBD1	TRBV23-1	TRBJ2-7	CASSHPGQVLSYEQYF	TGCGCCAGCAGTCACCCCGGACAGGTACTCTCCTACGAGCAGTACTTC
17	-	TRBD2	TRBV10-3	TRBJ2-7	CAISEDGRDAGGDEQYF	TGTGCCATCAGTGAGGACGGGAGGGACGCTGGGGGCGACGAGCAGTACTTC
15	-	-	TRBV5-1	TRBJ2-1	CASSTREFSYNEQFF	TGCGCCAGCAGCACCCGGGAGTTTTCCTACAATGAGCAGTTCTTC
13	-	-	TRBV19	TRBJ2-7	CASSIREGYEQYF	TGTGCCAGTAGTATCCGTGAGGGATACGAGCAGTACTTC
14	once	TRBD1	TRBV29-1	TRBJ2-7	CSVEGRQGAPEQYF	TGCAGCGTTGAAGGGAGGCAGGGGGCTCCCGAGCAGTACTTC
14	-	-	TRBV6-1	TRBJ1-3	CASSEWTAGNTIYF	TGTGCCAGCAGTGAGTGGACTGCTGGAAACACCATATATTTT
15	-	-	TRBV7-9	TRBJ1-2	CASSPPTYRDYGYTF	TGTGCCAGCAGCCCCCCAACTTACAGAGACTATGGCTACACCTTC
15	-	TRBD2	TRBV9	TRBJ2-1	CASSASGRADNEQFF	TGTGCCAGCAGCGCTAGCGGGAGGGCCGATAATGAGCAGTTCTTC
13	-	TRBD1	TRBV6-1	TRBJ2-7	CASTSGQGDEQYF	TGTGCCAGCACCTCGGGACAGGGCGACGAGCAGTACTTC
18	-	-	TRBV12-1	TRBJ1-1	CASSKATGGGTVGTEAFF	TGTGCCAGCAGCAAAGCCACAGGGGGTGGCACGGTTGGCACTGAAGCTTTCTTT
14	-	-	TRBV6-5	TRBJ1-4	CASSGNPAGEKLFF	TGTGCCAGCAGTGGGAACCCCGCGGGTGAAAAACTGTTTTTT
14	once	TRBD2	TRBV6-6	TRBJ2-5	CASSYRGVQETQYF	TGTGCCAGCAGTTACCGGGGGGTTCAAGAGACCCAGTACTTC
14	-	TRBD2	TRBV7-6	TRBJ2-2	CASGGGGAAGELFF	TGTGCCAGCGGGGGCGGGGGGGCCGCCGGGGAGCTGTTTTTT
12	-	-	TRBV12-5	TRBJ2-1	CASGHGQQEQFF	TGTGCTAGTGGTCACGGACAGCAAGAGCAGTTCTTC
13	once	TRBD1	TRBV7-3	TRBJ2-5	CASSLGTEETQYF	TGTGCCAGCAGCCTCGGGACAGAAGAGACCCAGTACTTC
14	few	-	TRBV6-5	TRBJ1-1	CASSYSYQNTEAFF	TGTGCCAGCAGTTACTCCTATCAGAACACTGAAGCTTTCTTT
12	-	-	TRBV10-2	TRBJ1-1	CASRIRGTEAFF	TGCGCCAGCAGGATACGGGGGACTGAAGCTTTCTTT
13	-	TRBD1	TRBV19	TRBJ2-7	CASSSTGNYEQYF	TGTGCCAGTAGTTCGACAGGGAACTACGAGCAGTACTTC
17	few	TRBD1	TRBV18	TRBJ1-4	CASSPPTGSEANEKLFF	TGTGCCAGCTCACCGCCGACAGGGTCAGAGGCTAATGAAAAACTGTTTTTT
13	-	TRBD1	TRBV29-1	TRBJ1-2	CSVEGDRNYGYTF	TGCAGCGTTGAGGGGGACAGGAACTATGGCTACACCTTC
13	-	-	TRBV4-1	TRBJ1-3	CASSSQPGDTIYF	TGCGCCAGCAGCTCGCAACCCGGGGACACCATATATTTT
16	-	TRBD1	TRBV7-6	TRBJ2-2	CASSFGTGEYTGELFF	TGTGCCAGCAGCTTTGGGACAGGGGAATACACCGGGGAGCTGTTTTTT
15	-	-	TRBV5-1	TRBJ1-3	CASSLDGGSGNTIYF	TGCGCCAGCAGCTTGGACGGGGGCTCTGGAAACACCATATATTTT
16	-	-	TRBV9	TRBJ2-3	CASSVEVLPFTDTQYF	TGTGCCAGCAGCGTAGAGGTACTACCCTTCACAGATACGCAGTATTTT
16	few	-	TRBV4-2	TRBJ2-7	CASSQDVGLGSGEQYF	TGTGCCAGCAGCCAAGATGTGGGGTTGGGATCGGGGGAGCAGTACTTC
13	-	-	TRBV2	TRBJ2-7	CASRTDITTEQYF	TGTGCCAGCAGAACCGATATCACTACCGAGCAGTACTTC
15	-	TRBD1	TRBV2	TRBJ1-3	CASSRRQGGGNTIYF	TGTGCCAGCAGTCGACGACAGGGTGGAGGAAACACCATATATTTT
14	-	-	TRBV12-5	TRBJ2-1	CASGLGPAGNEQFF	TGTGCTAGTGGTTTGGGGCCGGCGGGCAATGAGCAGTTCTTC
14	-	TRBD1	TRBV6-1	TRBJ1-6	CASSRDRDNSPLHF	TGTGCCAGCAGTAGGGACAGGGACAATTCACCCCTCCACTTT
18	-	TRBD1	TRBV10-3	TRBJ1-1	CAISDLPSGGGGGTEAFF	TGTGCCATCAGTGACCTCCCCTCGGGAGGGGGCGGAGGCACTGAAGCTTTCTTT
13	-	-	TRBV5-1	TRBJ2-4	CASSGGSRNIQYF	TGCGCCAGCAGCGGGGGGTCCAGAAACATTCAGTACTTC
16	-	-	TRBV18	TRBJ1-5	CASSPGGADSAQPQHF	TGTGCCAGCTCACCAGGGGGCGCGGATTCGGCTCAGCCCCAGCATTTT
19	-	TRBD2	TRBV7-2	TRBJ2-2	CASSWGLAGGTANTGELFF	TGTGCCAGCAGCTGGGGACTAGCGGGGGGGACCGCGAACACCGGGGAGCTGTTTTTT
15	few	-	TRBV14	TRBJ1-1	CASSPRGRADTEAFF	TGTGCCAGCAGCCCGCGGGGGAGGGCGGACACTGAAGCTTTCTTT
15	-	TRBD1	TRBV7-7	TRBJ2-7	CASSSGQGSSYEQYF	TGTGCCAGCAGCTCCGGACAGGGAAGCTCCTACGAGCAGTACTTC
16	-	TRBD1	TRBV5-1	TRBJ2-7	CASSLTSQGATYEQYF	TGCGCCAGCAGCTTAACTTCTCAGGGGGCCACGTACGAGCAGTACTTC
16	once	TRBD1	TRBV9	TRBJ2-3	CTSSAGGTGNTDTQYF	TGTACCAGCAGCGCGGGTGGGACAGGGAACACAGATACGCAGTATTTT